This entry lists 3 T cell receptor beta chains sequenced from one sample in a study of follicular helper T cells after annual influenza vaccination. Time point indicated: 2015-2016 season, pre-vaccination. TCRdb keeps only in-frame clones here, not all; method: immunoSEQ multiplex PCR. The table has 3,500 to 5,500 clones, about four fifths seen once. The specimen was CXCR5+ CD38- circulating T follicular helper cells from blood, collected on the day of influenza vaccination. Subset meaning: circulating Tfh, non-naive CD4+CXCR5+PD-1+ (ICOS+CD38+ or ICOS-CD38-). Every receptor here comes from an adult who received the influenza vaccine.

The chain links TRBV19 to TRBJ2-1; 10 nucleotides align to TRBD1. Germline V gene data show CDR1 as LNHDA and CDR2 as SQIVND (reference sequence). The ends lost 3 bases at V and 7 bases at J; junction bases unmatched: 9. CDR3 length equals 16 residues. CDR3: CASSIFWDRGRNEQFF. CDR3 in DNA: TGTGCCAGTAGTATTTTTTGGGACAGGGGAAGGAATGAGCAGTTCTTC.

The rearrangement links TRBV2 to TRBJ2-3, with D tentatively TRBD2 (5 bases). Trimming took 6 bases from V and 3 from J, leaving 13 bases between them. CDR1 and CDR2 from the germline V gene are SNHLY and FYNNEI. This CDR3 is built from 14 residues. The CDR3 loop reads CASRREGRTDTQYF. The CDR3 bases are TGTGCCAGCAGGAGAGAGGGCCGAACAGATACGCAGTATTTT.

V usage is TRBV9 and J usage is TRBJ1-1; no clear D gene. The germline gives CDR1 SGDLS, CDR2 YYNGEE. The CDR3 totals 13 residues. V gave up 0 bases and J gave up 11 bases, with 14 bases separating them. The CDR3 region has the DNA TGTGCCAGCAGCGTAGTCTCTGAGGGAAGGGCTTTCTTT. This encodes CASSVVSEGRAFF. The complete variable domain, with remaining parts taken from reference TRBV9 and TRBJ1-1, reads DSGVTQTPKHLITATGQRVTLRCSPRSGDLSVYWYQQSLDQGLQFLIQYYNGEERAKGNILERFSAQQFPDLHSELNLSSLELGDSALYFCASSVVSEGRAFFGQGTRLTVV.